A selection of T cell receptor beta chains follows, all from one sample in a study of T cell responses to AZD1222 COVID-19 vaccine. Clones were sequenced by immunoSEQ multiplex PCR, and TCRdb holds only the in-frame ones, with some missing. Of tens of thousands of clones listed, 65% to 85% are singletons. The starting material was peripheral blood, obtained on day 0 of MenACWY control vaccination. All receptors derive from an adult in good health. CDR3s include the opening cysteine and the closing phenylalanine or tryptophan. The order of the fields is J gene, D gene, V gene, clone size, CDR3 protein, CDR3 DNA. D genes are given only for firm matches. Size is stated for part of the rows, as once, few or many counts, or as a class when the clone is expanded.

>TRBJ2-5|-|TRBV5-4|-
CASSLDPGETQYF
TGTGCCAGCAGCTTGGACCCGGGAGAGACCCAGTACTTC
>TRBJ2-5|-|TRBV2|-
CASRDTPSETQYF
TGTGCCAGCAGGGACACCCCCTCAGAGACCCAGTACTTC
>TRBJ2-6|-|TRBV5-1|-
CASSLDGLQSGANVLTF
TGCGCCAGCAGCTTGGACGGCCTCCAGTCTGGGGCCAACGTCCTGACTTTC
>TRBJ1-2|-|TRBV9|once
CASSVDINGYTF
TGTGCCAGCAGCGTAGATATTAATGGCTACACCTTC
>TRBJ2-7|TRBD1|TRBV30|-
CAWSLLGTGLEQYF
TGTGCCTGGAGTCTACTCGGGACAGGGCTCGAGCAGTACTTC
>TRBJ2-5|-|TRBV18|-
CASSPRGPNGETQYF
TGTGCCAGCTCACCACGGGGGCCTAACGGGGAGACCCAGTACTTC
>TRBJ1-2|-|TRBV9|-
CASSVGGATYYGYTF
TGTGCCAGCAGCGTAGGGGGGGCTACGTACTATGGCTACACCTTC
>TRBJ2-7|TRBD1|TRBV4-1|-
CASSQEPGQALYEQYF
TGCGCCAGCAGCCAAGAGCCGGGACAGGCGCTCTACGAGCAGTACTTC
>TRBJ1-1|-|TRBV5-4|-
CASSETGTNTEAFF
TGTGCCAGCAGCGAGACCGGGACGAACACTGAAGCTTTCTTT
>TRBJ2-7|TRBD2|TRBV3-1/TRBV3-2|-
CASSQGREGLLEQYF
TGTGCCAGCAGCCAAGGGAGGGAGGGCCTTCTCGAGCAGTACTTC
>TRBJ2-5|TRBD2|TRBV19|-
CASSSRGTSGMTPQETQYF
TGTGCCAGTAGTTCGCGGGGGACTAGCGGGATGACTCCCCAAGAGACCCAGTACTTC
>TRBJ2-6|-|TRBV30|-
CAWNPASGANVLTF
TGTGCCTGGAATCCAGCCTCTGGGGCCAACGTCCTGACTTTC
>TRBJ2-2|-|TRBV7-9|-
CASSSRDSRAGELFF
TGTGCCAGCAGCTCTCGGGACTCCCGGGCGGGGGAGCTGTTTTTT
>TRBJ2-2|-|TRBV6-5|-
CASSRTLGPTGELFF
TGTGCCAGCAGTCGGACTCTAGGCCCCACCGGGGAGCTGTTTTTT
>TRBJ1-1|-|TRBV5-1|-
CASSQGHRDADTEAFF
TGCGCCAGCAGCCAGGGTCACAGGGATGCAGACACTGAAGCTTTCTTT
>TRBJ1-2|-|TRBV7-8|-
CASSRSGGNYGYTF
TGTGCCAGCAGCCGTAGCGGGGGGAACTATGGCTACACCTTC
>TRBJ1-1|-|TRBV28|-
CASSLRGSRMWNTEAFF
TGTGCCAGCAGTTTAAGAGGGAGCCGCATGTGGAACACTGAAGCTTTCTTT
>TRBJ2-1|TRBD1|TRBV3-1/TRBV3-2|-
CASSQYGTAWNEQFF
TGTGCCAGCAGCCAATACGGGACAGCGTGGAATGAGCAGTTCTTC
>TRBJ2-4|-|TRBV28|-
CASSPAPVGGDIQYF
TGTGCCAGCAGTCCGGCGCCGGTTGGAGGGGACATTCAGTACTTC
>TRBJ1-6|-|TRBV3-1/TRBV3-2|-
CASSQNTNRGNSPLHF
TGTGCCAGCAGCCAAAACACGAATCGGGGTAATTCACCCCTCCACTTT